The 7 T cell receptor beta chains below all came from one sample that was sequenced in a study of T cell responses to AZD1222 COVID-19 vaccine. Clones were sequenced by immunoSEQ multiplex PCR, and TCRdb holds only the in-frame ones, with some missing. The sample holds 150,000 to 200,000 clones; more than 80% are singletons and the top ten take around 6.4%. The source material was peripheral blood, sampled on day 0 of AZD1222 vaccination. The receptors originated from an adult in good health.

Concerning this clone: A read error may account for a junction end that differs from germline. CDR3 region: CASSPGHSSGEQYF. The CDR3 DNA is TGTGCTAGCAGCCCGGGACATTCGAGTGGGGAGCAGTACTTC. The chain joins TRBV7-7 to TRBJ2-7; possible D gene TRBD1, 6 bases. This CDR3 is 14 amino acids long. CDR1 SSHAT and CDR2 FNYEAQ come from the germline V gene (reference sequence).

The chain joins TRBV19 to TRBJ2-1; TRBD1 matches 12 bases. CDR1 is LNHDA, CDR2 SQIVND, per germline (reference sequence). This CDR3 spans 15 amino acids. J was trimmed by 7 bases and V by 4 bases; bases with no gene match: 5. The CDR3 loop reads CASSRGQGARNEQFF. CDR3 nucleotides: TGTGCCAGTAGTAGGGGACAGGGGGCTCGTAATGAGCAGTTCTTC.

This clone was observed once. The genes are TRBV7-2 and TRBJ2-7, with D perhaps TRBD1 (5 bases). CDR1 SGHTA and CDR2 FQGNSA come from the germline V gene. V was clipped by 4 bases and J by 6 bases, with 7 bases between them. The CDR3 runs 11 residues. The CDR3 reads CASSSQGEQYF. CDR3 in DNA: TGTGCCAGCAGCTCTCAGGGCGAGCAGTACTTC.

This chain links TRBV2 with TRBJ2-7, with 8 bases matching TRBD2. Trimming cost V 6 bases and J 6 bases; bases outside gene matches: 10. Germline V gene data show CDR1 as SNHLY and CDR2 as FYNNEI. CDR3 length equals 14 residues. The CDR3 nucleotides read TGTGCCAGCAGCCCCGGGACTAGGCTCTCCGAGCAGTACTTC. This sequence encodes CASSPGTRLSEQYF.

The chain recombines TRBV20-1 with TRBJ1-2, with D possibly matching TRBD1 (5 bases). Germline V gene sequence: CDR1 DFQATT, CDR2 SNEGSKA (reference sequence). This CDR3 contains 11 residues. Trimming removed 5 bases at V and 2 bases at J, with 6 bases between. The CDR3 DNA reads as TGCAGTGCTTCAGGGAACTATGGCTACACCTTC. It codes for CSASGNYGYTF.

The chain couples TRBV6-4 to TRBJ2-3; D might be TRBD2 (5 bases). Deletions cut 4 bases from V and 2 bases from J, with 7 bases between. Germline V gene sequence: CDR1 MRHNA, CDR2 SNTAGT. This CDR3 is built from 13 residues. The CDR3 protein is CASSAGVTDTQYF. The CDR3, as DNA: TGTGCCAGCAGTGCCGGGGTCACAGATACGCAGTATTTT.

CDR3 sequence (DNA): TGCAGTGCTAGTAGGGCAGCTGACTACAATGAGCAGTTCTTC. It codes for CSASRAADYNEQFF. The chain combines TRBV20-1 with TRBJ2-1; D unresolved. V was trimmed by 3 bases and J by 3 bases, leaving 12 bases between them. The CDR3 covers 14 residues. Germline lookup yields CDR1 DFQATT and CDR2 SNEGSKA (reference sequence).